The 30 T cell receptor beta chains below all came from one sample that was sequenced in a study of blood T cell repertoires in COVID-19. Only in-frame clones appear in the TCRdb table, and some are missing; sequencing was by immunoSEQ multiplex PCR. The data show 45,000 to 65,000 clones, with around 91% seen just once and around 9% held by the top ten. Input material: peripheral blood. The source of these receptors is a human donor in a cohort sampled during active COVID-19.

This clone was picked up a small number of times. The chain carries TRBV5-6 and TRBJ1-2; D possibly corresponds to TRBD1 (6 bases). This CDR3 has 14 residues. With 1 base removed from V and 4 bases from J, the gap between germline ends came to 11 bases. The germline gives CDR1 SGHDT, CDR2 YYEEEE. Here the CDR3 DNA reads TGTGCCAGCAGCTTGTTCGGCAGGGGCTATGGCTACACCTTC. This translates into CASSLFGRGYGYTF.

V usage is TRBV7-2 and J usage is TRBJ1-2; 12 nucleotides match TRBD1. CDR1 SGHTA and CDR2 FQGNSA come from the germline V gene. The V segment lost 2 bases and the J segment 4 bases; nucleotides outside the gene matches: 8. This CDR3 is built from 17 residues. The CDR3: CASSLTRGQGAPYGYTF. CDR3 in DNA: TGTGCCAGCAGCTTAACAAGGGGACAGGGGGCCCCCTATGGCTACACCTTC.

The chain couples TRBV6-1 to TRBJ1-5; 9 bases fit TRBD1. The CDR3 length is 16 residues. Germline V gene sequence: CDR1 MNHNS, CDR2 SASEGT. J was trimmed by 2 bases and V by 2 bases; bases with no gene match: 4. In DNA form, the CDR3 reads TGTGCCAGCAGTGAAATGACAGGGGGGGGCAATCAGCCCCAGCATTTT. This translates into CASSEMTGGGNQPQHF.

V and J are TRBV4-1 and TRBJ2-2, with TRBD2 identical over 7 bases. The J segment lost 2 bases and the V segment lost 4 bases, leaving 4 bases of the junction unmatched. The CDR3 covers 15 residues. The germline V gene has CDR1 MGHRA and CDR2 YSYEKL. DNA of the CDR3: TGCGCCAGCAGCCGAGCGGGGAGAAACACCGGGGAGCTGTTTTTT. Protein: CASSRAGRNTGELFF.

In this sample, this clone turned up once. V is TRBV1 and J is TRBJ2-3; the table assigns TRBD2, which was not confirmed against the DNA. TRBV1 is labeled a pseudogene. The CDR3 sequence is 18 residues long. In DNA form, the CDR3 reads TGCACCAGCAGCCAACCTGCCCCGACTAGCGGGGGGGCAGATACGCAGTATTTT. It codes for CTSSQPAPTSGGADTQYF.

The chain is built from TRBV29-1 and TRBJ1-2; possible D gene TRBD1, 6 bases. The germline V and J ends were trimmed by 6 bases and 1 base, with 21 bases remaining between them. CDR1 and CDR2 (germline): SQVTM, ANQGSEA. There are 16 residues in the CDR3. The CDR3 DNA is TGCAGCGTCCCCACGAAGGGCAGGGGAGTTAACTATGGCTACACCTTC. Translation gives CSVPTKGRGVNYGYTF.

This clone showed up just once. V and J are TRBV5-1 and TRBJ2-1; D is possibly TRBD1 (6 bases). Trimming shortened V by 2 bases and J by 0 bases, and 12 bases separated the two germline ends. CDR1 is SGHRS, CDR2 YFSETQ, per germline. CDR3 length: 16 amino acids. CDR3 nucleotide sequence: TGCGCCAGCAGCTTAAACAGGGATAGCTCCTACAATGAGCAGTTCTTC. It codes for CASSLNRDSSYNEQFF.

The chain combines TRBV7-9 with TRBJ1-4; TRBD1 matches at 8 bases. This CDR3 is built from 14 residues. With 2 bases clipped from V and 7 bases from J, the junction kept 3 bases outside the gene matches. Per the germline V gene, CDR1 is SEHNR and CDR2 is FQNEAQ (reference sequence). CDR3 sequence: CASSLQGAGEKLFF. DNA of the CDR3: TGTGCCAGCAGCTTACAGGGGGCGGGTGAAAAACTGTTTTTT. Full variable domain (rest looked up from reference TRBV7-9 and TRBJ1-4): DTGVSQNPRHKITKRGQNVTFRCDPISEHNRLYWYRQTLGQGPEFLTYFQNEAQLEKSRLLSDRFSAERPKGSFSTLEIQRTEQGDSAMYLCASSLQGAGEKLFFGSGTQLSVL.

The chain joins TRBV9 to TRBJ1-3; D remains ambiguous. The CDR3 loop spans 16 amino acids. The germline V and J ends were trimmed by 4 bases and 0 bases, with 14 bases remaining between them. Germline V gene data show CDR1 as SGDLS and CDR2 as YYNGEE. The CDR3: CASSPLPGSSGNTIYF. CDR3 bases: TGTGCCAGCAGCCCACTGCCGGGTAGCTCTGGAAACACCATATATTTT.

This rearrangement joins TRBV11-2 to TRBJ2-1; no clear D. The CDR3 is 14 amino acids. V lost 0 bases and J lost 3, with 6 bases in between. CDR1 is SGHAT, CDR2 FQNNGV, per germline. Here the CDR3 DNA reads TGTGCCAGCAGCTTAGACCCAGGCTACAATGAGCAGTTCTTC. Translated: CASSLDPGYNEQFF.

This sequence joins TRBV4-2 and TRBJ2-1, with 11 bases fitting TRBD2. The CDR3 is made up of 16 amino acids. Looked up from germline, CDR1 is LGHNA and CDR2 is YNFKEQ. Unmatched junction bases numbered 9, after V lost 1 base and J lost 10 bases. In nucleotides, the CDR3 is TGTGCCAGCAGCCAAGTACGGCTAGCGGGAGGACTCGAGCAGTTCTTC. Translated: CASSQVRLAGGLEQFF.

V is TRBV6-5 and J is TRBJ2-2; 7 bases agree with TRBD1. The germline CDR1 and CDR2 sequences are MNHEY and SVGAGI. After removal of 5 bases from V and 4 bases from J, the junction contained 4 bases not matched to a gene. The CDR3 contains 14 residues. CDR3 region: CASSKTGTTGELFF. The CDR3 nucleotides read TGTGCCAGCAGTAAGACAGGGACCACCGGGGAGCTGTTTTTT.

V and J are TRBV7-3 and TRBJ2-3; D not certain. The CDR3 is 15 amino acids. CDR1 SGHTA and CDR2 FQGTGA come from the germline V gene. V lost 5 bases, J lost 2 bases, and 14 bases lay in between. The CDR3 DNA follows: TGTGCCAGCAGCGAAACATGGCAGTTCACAGATACGCAGTATTTT. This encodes CASSETWQFTDTQYF.

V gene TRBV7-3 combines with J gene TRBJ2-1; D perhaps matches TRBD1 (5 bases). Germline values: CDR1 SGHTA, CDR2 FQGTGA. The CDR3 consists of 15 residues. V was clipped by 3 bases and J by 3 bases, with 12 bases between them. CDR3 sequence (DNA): TGTGCCAGCAGCTTGGGGCAGGCCTACTACAATGAGCAGTTCTTC. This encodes CASSLGQAYYNEQFF.

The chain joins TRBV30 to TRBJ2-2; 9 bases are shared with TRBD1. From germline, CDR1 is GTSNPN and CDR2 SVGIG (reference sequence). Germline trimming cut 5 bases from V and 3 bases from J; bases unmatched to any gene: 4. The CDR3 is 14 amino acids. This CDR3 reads CAWGQGMDTGELFF. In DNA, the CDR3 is TGTGCCTGGGGACAGGGGATGGACACCGGGGAGCTGTTTTTT.

CDR3 protein: CASSQDLGPYGYTF. CDR3 bases: TGTGCCAGCAGCCAAGACCTGGGGCCCTATGGCTACACCTTC. The V and J genes are TRBV14 and TRBJ1-2, with D possibly matching TRBD1 (5 bases). The V gene lost 0 bases and the J gene lost 4 bases, with 9 bases spanning the gap. The CDR3 covers 14 residues. Germline V gene sequence: CDR1 SGHDN, CDR2 FVKESK.

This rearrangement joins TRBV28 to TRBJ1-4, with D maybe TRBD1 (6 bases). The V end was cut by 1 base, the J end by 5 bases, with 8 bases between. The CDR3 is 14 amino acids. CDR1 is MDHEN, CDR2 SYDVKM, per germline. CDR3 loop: CASSLYRVNEKLFF. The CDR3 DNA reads TGTGCCAGCAGTTTATACAGGGTAAATGAAAAACTGTTTTTT.

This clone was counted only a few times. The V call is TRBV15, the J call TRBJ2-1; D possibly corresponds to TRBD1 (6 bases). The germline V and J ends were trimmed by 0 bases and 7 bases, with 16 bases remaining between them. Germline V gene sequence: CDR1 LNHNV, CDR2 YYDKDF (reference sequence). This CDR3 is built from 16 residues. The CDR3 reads CATSRDLRGSGNEQFF. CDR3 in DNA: TGTGCCACCAGCAGAGATCTGAGGGGGAGTGGAAATGAGCAGTTCTTC. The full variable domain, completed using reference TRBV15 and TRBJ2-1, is DAMVIQNPRYQVTQFGKPVTLSCSQTLNHNVMYWYQQKSSQAPKLLFHYYDKDFNNEADTPDNFQSRRPNTSFCFLDIRSPGLGDTAMYLCATSRDLRGSGNEQFFGPGTRLTVL.

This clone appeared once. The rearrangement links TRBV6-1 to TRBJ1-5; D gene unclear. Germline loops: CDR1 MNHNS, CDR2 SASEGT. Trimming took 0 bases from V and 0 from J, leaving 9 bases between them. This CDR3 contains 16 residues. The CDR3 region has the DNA TGTGCCAGCAGTGAAGCGGGCACAGCTAGCAATCAGCCCCAGCATTTT. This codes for CASSEAGTASNQPQHF.

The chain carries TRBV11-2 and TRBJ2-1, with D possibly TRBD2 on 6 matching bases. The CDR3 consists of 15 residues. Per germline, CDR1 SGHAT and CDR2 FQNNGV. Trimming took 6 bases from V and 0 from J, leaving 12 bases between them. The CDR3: CASRPLASSYNEQFF. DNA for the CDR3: TGTGCCAGCAGACCCCTAGCGAGCTCCTACAATGAGCAGTTCTTC.

CDR3 nucleotides: TGTGCCAGCAGCCGGGACACCTACTCCTACGAGCAGTACTTC. This gives the protein CASSRDTYSYEQYF. The rearrangement links TRBV6-5 to TRBJ2-7; tentatively, D is TRBD1 (6 bases). V lost 6 bases to trimming and J lost 0 bases, with 12 bases between them. Germline CDR1 reads MNHEY; CDR2 reads SVGAGI. There are 14 residues in the CDR3.

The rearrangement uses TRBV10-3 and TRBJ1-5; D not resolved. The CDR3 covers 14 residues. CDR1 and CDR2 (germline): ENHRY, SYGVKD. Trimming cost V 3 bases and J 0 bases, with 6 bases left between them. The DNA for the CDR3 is TGTGCCATCAGTGAACGCGGTAGCAATCAGCCCCAGCATTTT. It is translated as CAISERGSNQPQHF.

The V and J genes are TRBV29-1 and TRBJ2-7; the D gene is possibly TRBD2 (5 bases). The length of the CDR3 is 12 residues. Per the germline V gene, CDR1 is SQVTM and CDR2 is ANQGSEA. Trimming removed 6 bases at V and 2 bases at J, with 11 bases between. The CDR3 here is CSVSDGTYEQYF. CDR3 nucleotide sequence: TGCAGCGTCTCAGACGGGACCTACGAGCAGTACTTC.

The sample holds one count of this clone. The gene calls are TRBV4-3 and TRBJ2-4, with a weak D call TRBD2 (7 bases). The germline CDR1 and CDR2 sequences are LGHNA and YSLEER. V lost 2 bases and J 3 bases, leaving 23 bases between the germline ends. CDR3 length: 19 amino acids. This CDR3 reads CASSQTGGYRATRKNIQYF. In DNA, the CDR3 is TGCGCCAGCAGCCAAACGGGAGGATACAGGGCTACCCGCAAAAACATTCAGTACTTC.

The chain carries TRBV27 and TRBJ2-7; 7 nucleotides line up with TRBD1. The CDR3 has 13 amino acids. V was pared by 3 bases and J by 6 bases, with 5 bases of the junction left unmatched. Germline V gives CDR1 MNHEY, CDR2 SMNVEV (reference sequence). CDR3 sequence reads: CASSFRYRGEQYF. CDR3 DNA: TGTGCCAGCAGTTTCCGCTACAGGGGCGAGCAGTACTTC.

The CDR3, as DNA: TGTGCCAGCACCATGGGGCCAGGTTCAGCCAAAAACATTCAGTACTTC. Translation gives CASTMGPGSAKNIQYF. This chain uses TRBV28 with TRBJ2-4, with D perhaps matching TRBD1 (5 bases). The CDR3 runs to 16 residues. Germline V gene sequence: CDR1 MDHEN, CDR2 SYDVKM. Trimming left V 7 bases short and J 0 bases short, with 16 bases between.

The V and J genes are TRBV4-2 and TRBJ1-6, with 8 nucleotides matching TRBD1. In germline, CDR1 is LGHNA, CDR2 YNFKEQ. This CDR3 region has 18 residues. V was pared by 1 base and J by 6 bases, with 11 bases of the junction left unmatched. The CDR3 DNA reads TGTGCCAGCAGCCAAGGAGGGGGGGCAGGGGGCGTTAATTCACCCCTCCACTTT. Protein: CASSQGGGAGGVNSPLHF.

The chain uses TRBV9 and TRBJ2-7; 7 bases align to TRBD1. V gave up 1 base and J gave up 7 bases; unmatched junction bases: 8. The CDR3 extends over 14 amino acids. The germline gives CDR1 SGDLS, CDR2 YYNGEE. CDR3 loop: CASSVLNTGEEQYF. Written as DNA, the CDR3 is TGTGCCAGCAGCGTACTGAACACAGGGGAGGAGCAGTACTTC.

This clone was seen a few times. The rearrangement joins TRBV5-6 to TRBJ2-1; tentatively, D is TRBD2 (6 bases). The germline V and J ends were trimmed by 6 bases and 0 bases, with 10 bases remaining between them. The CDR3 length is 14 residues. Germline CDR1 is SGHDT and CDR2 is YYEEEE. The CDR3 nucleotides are TGTGCCAGCACCGGGGGTATCTCCTACAATGAGCAGTTCTTC. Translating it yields CASTGGISYNEQFF. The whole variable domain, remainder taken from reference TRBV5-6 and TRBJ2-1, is DAGVTQSPTHLIKTRGQQVTLRCSPKSGHDTVSWYQQALGQGPQFIFQYYEEEERQRGNFPDRFSGHQFPNYSSELNVNALLLGDSALYLCASTGGISYNEQFFGPGTRLTVL.

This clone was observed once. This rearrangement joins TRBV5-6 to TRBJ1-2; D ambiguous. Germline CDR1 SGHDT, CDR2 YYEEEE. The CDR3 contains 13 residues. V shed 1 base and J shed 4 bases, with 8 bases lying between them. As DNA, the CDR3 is TGTGCCAGCAGCTTGAGATCACTCTATGGCTACACCTTC. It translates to CASSLRSLYGYTF. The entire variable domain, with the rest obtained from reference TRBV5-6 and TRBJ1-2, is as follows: DAGVTQSPTHLIKTRGQQVTLRCSPKSGHDTVSWYQQALGQGPQFIFQYYEEEERQRGNFPDRFSGHQFPNYSSELNVNALLLGDSALYLCASSLRSLYGYTFGSGTRLTVV.